The 32 T cell receptor beta chains in this list originate from one sample, sequenced in a study of human T cells and chemical hapten exposure. One entry per CDR3 protein, called by TCRdb with MiXCR from the RACE reads. The sample consists of some 62,000 distinct CDR3 sequences, roughly 9.6% of them appearing once. Time point of the sample: patch test 3, about 24 weeks after DPC sensitization. Treatment denoted: therapeutic diphenylcyclopropenone sensitization with weekly scalp DPC. The sequencing used whole blood, collected in connection with sensitization to the hapten diphenylcyclopropenone (DPC). These receptors were taken from a woman in her twenties or thirties with alopecia areata. Some clones in this sample may be carry-over from other donors' samples.

The chain links TRBV5-8 to TRBJ2-7; TRBD2 aligns across 8 bases. Germline V gene sequence: CDR1 SGHTS, CDR2 YDEGEE. The CDR3 covers 10 residues. The chain's CDR3 is CASSIPGLVV. The CDR3 DNA is TGTGCCAGCAGCATTCCGGGACTAGTTGTC.

This clonotype has a count of ten or more. The rearrangement joins TRBV9 to TRBJ2-7; D is unclear. Trimming left V 0 bases short and J 5 bases short, with 0 bases between. The length of the CDR3 is 10 residues. CDR1 is SGDLS, CDR2 YYNGEE, per germline. The CDR3 DNA follows: TGTGCCAGCAGCGTAGACGAGCAGTACTTC. Its translation: CASSVDEQYF. The full variable domain, with the rest looked up from reference TRBV9 and TRBJ2-7, is DSGVTQTPKHLITATGQRVTLRCSPRSGDLSVYWYQQSLDQGLQFLIQYYNGEERAKGNILERFSAQQFPDLHSELNLSSLELGDSALYFCASSVDEQYFGPGTRLTVT.

This clonotype was seen a handful of times. The genes are TRBV6-2 or TRBV6-3 and TRBJ2-7, with 11 bases identical to TRBD2. The CDR3 consists of 15 residues. The V and J ends lost 7 bases and 1 base, in that order; junction bases with no gene match: 6. The germline gives CDR1 MNHEY, CDR2 SVGEGT. CDR3: CASTGTSGWSYEQYF. The CDR3 nucleotides are TGTGCCAGCACCGGGACTAGCGGTTGGTCCTACGAGCAGTACTTC.

This clonotype occurred once. The rearrangement links TRBV18 to TRBJ2-3; TRBD2 matches 8 bases. Germline CDR1 reads KGHSH; CDR2 reads LQKENI. V shed 3 bases and J 5 bases; nucleotides not matched to a gene: 4. This CDR3 spans 14 amino acids. CDR3: CASSPRGGGDTQYF. For the CDR3, the DNA is TGTGCCAGCTCACCCCGGGGGGGCGGAGATACGCAGTATTTT.

The gene calls are TRBV7-2 and TRBJ1-6; tentatively, D is TRBD1 (6 bases). Trimming left V 3 bases short and J 0 bases short, with 12 bases between. Germline V gene lookup returns CDR1 SGHTA and CDR2 FQGNSA. The CDR3 runs 17 residues. The CDR3 DNA is TGTGCCAGCAGCTTTAGCGTGGACAGCTCCTATAATTCACCCCTCCACTTT. Protein sequence: CASSFSVDSSYNSPLHF.

The J gene is TRBJ2-3, the V gene TRBV10-3; perhaps TRBD1 as D (6 bases). This CDR3 has 17 amino acids. Germline CDR1 is ENHRY and CDR2 is SYGVKD. The germline V and J ends were trimmed by 8 bases and 2 bases, with 23 bases remaining between them. The CDR3 DNA is TGTGCCATCTCAACCCCTTCGACAGGCAGGGACACAGATACGCAGTATTTT. Protein sequence: CAISTPSTGRDTDTQYF.

The chain combines TRBV29-1 with TRBJ2-1; 14 positions agree with TRBD2. The CDR3 spans 14 residues. J gave up 8 bases and V 4 bases, and 4 bases lay outside the gene matches. Germline V lookup: CDR1 SQVTM, CDR2 ANQGSEA. The CDR3: CSVGGLAGEYEQFF. CDR3 in DNA: TGCAGCGTTGGGGGACTAGCGGGAGAGTATGAGCAGTTCTTC.

V gene TRBV5-1 combines with J gene TRBJ2-7, with a tentative D call TRBD1 (5 bases). The germline gives CDR1 SGHRS, CDR2 YFSETQ. V shed 2 bases and J shed 4 bases, with 7 bases lying between them. The CDR3 runs to 12 residues. The chain's CDR3 is CASSFTGYEQYF. As DNA, the CDR3 is TGCGCCAGCAGCTTTACAGGTTACGAGCAGTACTTC.

The chain links TRBV19 to TRBJ1-5; D is undetermined. The CDR3 loop spans 12 amino acids. CDR1 LNHDA and CDR2 SQIVND come from the germline V gene (reference sequence). Trimming took 5 bases from V and 4 from J, leaving 6 bases between them. Here the CDR3 reads CASSWRNQPQHF. CDR3 DNA sequence: TGTGCCAGTAGTTGGCGGAATCAGCCCCAGCATTTT.

This clonotype has only a few counts. The rearrangement joins TRBV12-3 or TRBV12-4 to TRBJ2-3; D is perhaps TRBD2 (5 bases). The CDR3 consists of 14 residues. Trimming shortened V by 3 bases and J by 2 bases, and 9 bases separated the two germline ends. The CDR3 DNA is TGTGCCAGCAGTTTGAGGGAGACCACAGATACGCAGTATTTT. Translation gives CASSLRETTDTQYF.

The sample holds a few counts of this clonotype. This sequence joins TRBV7-2 and TRBJ2-3, with TRBD2 matching 10 bases. The CDR3 has 16 amino acids. Per the germline V gene, CDR1 is SGHTA and CDR2 is FQGNSA. J lost 1 base, V lost 1 base, and 2 bases had no gene match. CDR3 region: CASSLGLAGGTDTQYF. CDR3 DNA sequence: TGTGCCAGCAGCTTAGGCCTAGCGGGAGGCACAGATACGCAGTATTTT. Together with reference TRBV7-2 and TRBJ2-3, the CDR3 gives the full variable domain: GAGVSQSPSNKVTEKGKDVELRCDPISGHTALYWYRQSLGQGLEFLIYFQGNSAPDKSGLPSDRFSAERTGGSVSTLTIQRTQQEDSAVYLCASSLGLAGGTDTQYFGPGTRLTVL.

The V call is TRBV5-1, the J call TRBJ2-1, with 9 nucleotides matching TRBD2. In germline, CDR1 is SGHRS, CDR2 YFSETQ. The CDR3 loop spans 17 amino acids. The trim removed 2 bases at V and 7 bases at J, leaving 13 bases unmatched. CDR3: CASSLREAGGPGNEQFF. CDR3 coding DNA: TGCGCCAGCAGCTTAAGAGAGGCGGGAGGGCCGGGAAATGAGCAGTTCTTC.

V usage is TRBV4-2 and J usage is TRBJ1-5, with D unclear. The CDR3 is 15 amino acids. Germline V gives CDR1 LGHNA, CDR2 YNFKEQ. Trimming removed 0 bases at V and 2 bases at J, with 8 bases between. The CDR3 DNA reads TGTGCCAGCAGCCAAGATGCTCTAGGCAATCAGCCCCAGCATTTT. This sequence encodes CASSQDALGNQPQHF.

This clonotype was observed a handful of times. V is TRBV7-2 and J is TRBJ2-1, with TRBD1 identical over 8 bases. J was trimmed by 4 bases and V by 6 bases; bases with no gene match: 5. Germline V gene lookup returns CDR1 SGHTA and CDR2 FQGNSA. The length of the CDR3 is 14 residues. As DNA, the CDR3 is TGTGCCAGCAGACCCCGGACAGGGTACAATGAGCAGTTCTTC. It translates to CASRPRTGYNEQFF.

A few counts support this clonotype. The chain joins TRBV9 to TRBJ2-5, with 8 nucleotides matching TRBD1. J lost 6 bases, V lost 4 bases, and 5 bases had no gene match. The CDR3 spans 13 residues. The germline V gene encodes CDR1 SGDLS and CDR2 YYNGEE. In DNA form, the CDR3 reads TGTGCCAGCAGCATGGGACAGGAAAAGACCCAGTACTTC. Protein product: CASSMGQEKTQYF. The full variable domain, completed using reference TRBV9 and TRBJ2-5, is DSGVTQTPKHLITATGQRVTLRCSPRSGDLSVYWYQQSLDQGLQFLIQYYNGEERAKGNILERFSAQQFPDLHSELNLSSLELGDSALYFCASSMGQEKTQYFGPGTRLLVL.

The rearrangement uses TRBV2 and TRBJ1-1, with D unresolved. V was cut by 1 base and J by 0 bases, with 3 bases left in between. The CDR3 runs 13 residues. CDR1 and CDR2 from the germline V gene are SNHLY and FYNNEI. The CDR3 bases are TGTGCCAGCAGTGAAGGGTTGAACACTGAAGCTTTCTTT. This sequence encodes CASSEGLNTEAFF.

This clonotype was seen repeatedly, ten times or more. The J gene is TRBJ2-1, the V gene TRBV10-3; D ambiguous. The CDR3 has 14 amino acids. Trimming left V 7 bases short and J 0 bases short, with 10 bases between. Germline V gene data show CDR1 as ENHRY and CDR2 as SYGVKD. CDR3 nucleotide sequence: TGTGCCATCACCGACCCCGGCTCCTACAATGAGCAGTTCTTC. Translated, it gives CAITDPGSYNEQFF.

This clonotype has only a few counts. This chain connects TRBV2 to TRBJ1-5; 9 nucleotides agree with TRBD1. The germline V gene encodes CDR1 SNHLY and CDR2 FYNNEI. The CDR3 is 17 amino acids. V lost 1 base and J lost 3; bases outside the gene matches: 7. CDR3: CASSEVGTGTANQPQHF. Written as DNA, the CDR3 is TGTGCCAGCAGTGAAGTCGGGACAGGGACAGCCAATCAGCCCCAGCATTTT.

This clonotype came up many times. The chain links TRBV18 to TRBJ2-1; 11 bases agree with TRBD2. This CDR3 spans 16 amino acids. Germline V gene data show CDR1 as KGHSH and CDR2 as LQKENI. Trimming removed 0 bases from V and 9 bases from J; junction bases left unmatched: 7. CDR3 residues: CASSPPIAGGPSEQFF. In DNA, the CDR3 is TGTGCCAGCTCACCACCGATAGCGGGGGGGCCCAGTGAGCAGTTCTTC.

The table lists this clonotype with many counts. The DNA of the CDR3 is TGCAGTGCTCCTCAGACTAGTGGGGCAGATACGCAGTATTTT. Translation gives CSAPQTSGADTQYF. The V gene is TRBV20-1, the J gene TRBJ2-3; a weak D match, TRBD2 (6 bases). V was trimmed by 5 bases and J by 4 bases, leaving 16 bases between them. Germline CDR1 DFQATT, CDR2 SNEGSKA (reference sequence). This CDR3 spans 14 amino acids.

The chain combines TRBV28 with TRBJ2-7; 7 bases are a match to TRBD2. This CDR3 region has 13 residues. The germline V gene encodes CDR1 MDHEN and CDR2 SYDVKM. J lost 7 bases, V lost 6 bases, and 9 bases had no gene match. Here the CDR3 reads CASSSSGMREQYF. As DNA, the CDR3 is TGTGCCAGCAGCTCGAGCGGGATGAGGGAGCAGTACTTC.

This clonotype came up many times. J is TRBJ1-2 and V is TRBV10-2; no firm D call. The V end lost 0 bases, the J end lost 6 bases, and 20 bases lay between the germline ends. The CDR3 is made up of 17 amino acids. CDR1 and CDR2 (germline): WSHSY, SAAADI. CDR3 DNA sequence: TGCGCCAGCAGTGAGTCGGTGACGGAAATATCTGGGGATGGCTACACCTTC. Protein: CASSESVTEISGDGYTF.

This clonotype was counted many times. This rearrangement joins TRBV6-1 to TRBJ2-2; D ambiguous. Germline V gene data show CDR1 as MNHNS and CDR2 as SASEGT. V dropped 7 bases and J dropped 4 bases, with 13 bases sitting between them. The CDR3 has 14 residues. The CDR3 DNA is TGTGCCAGCAATGTGCAAACCGTCACCGGGGAGCTGTTTTTT. Amino acid sequence: CASNVQTVTGELFF.

This clonotype was detected many times. This chain joins TRBV12-3 or TRBV12-4 and TRBJ1-6; no definite D call. The CDR3 is 12 residues long. V lost 5 bases, J lost 5 bases, and 4 bases lay in between. CDR3 coding DNA: TGTGCCAGCAGTCTTAATAATTCACCCCTCCACTTT. This translates into CASSLNNSPLHF.

Many counts were recorded for this clonotype. This chain uses TRBV6-2 or TRBV6-3 with TRBJ1-1; 9 nucleotides agree with TRBD1. The CDR3 length is 13 residues. CDR1 and CDR2 from the germline V gene are MNHEY and SVGEGT. J gave up 4 bases and V 6 bases, and 3 bases lay outside the gene matches. CDR3 sequence reads: CASRDRGSTEAFF. For the CDR3, the DNA is TGTGCCAGCAGGGACAGGGGATCCACTGAAGCTTTCTTT.

The rearrangement links TRBV21-1 to TRBJ2-3. TRBV21-1 corresponds to a pseudogene. This CDR3 comprises 15 residues. The CDR3: CASSKGENSTDTQYF. As DNA, the CDR3 is TGTGCCAGCAGCAAAGGTGAAAATAGCACAGATACGCAGTATTTT.

This clonotype was seen more than once but under ten times. The chain joins TRBV19 to TRBJ1-5; D gene uncertain. In germline, CDR1 is LNHDA, CDR2 SQIVND (reference sequence). The CDR3 has 13 amino acids. V lost 3 bases to trimming and J lost 7 bases, with 10 bases between them. CDR3 protein: CASSMSWEQPQHF. DNA for the CDR3: TGTGCCAGTAGTATGTCGTGGGAGCAGCCCCAGCATTTT.

The chain employs TRBV27 and TRBJ1-5, with D unclear. Trimming left V 2 bases short and J 9 bases short, with 11 bases between. Germline CDR1 and CDR2: MNHEY and SMNVEV (reference sequence). The CDR3 consists of 13 residues. CDR3 amino acids: CASSLKAGWPQHF. CDR3 bases: TGTGCCAGCAGTTTAAAGGCTGGTTGGCCCCAGCATTTT.

This clonotype was detected a few times. The chain joins TRBV21-1 to TRBJ2-3; TRBD1, the table's D call, was not compared with the DNA. TRBV21-1 is shown as a pseudogene. The CDR3 sequence is 13 residues long. CDR3 region: CASKKGTADTQYF. In DNA form, the CDR3 reads TGTGCCAGCAAGAAGGGGACGGCAGATACGCAGTATTTT.

This sequence joins TRBV7-2 and TRBJ2-7; D may be TRBD1 (6 bases). The CDR3 spans 14 residues. The germline V gene has CDR1 SGHTA and CDR2 FQGNSA. V was pared by 7 bases and J by 3 bases, with 16 bases between. CDR3 amino acids: CASTVGQGNYEQYF. CDR3 DNA sequence: TGTGCCAGCACCGTGGGTCAGGGGAACTACGAGCAGTACTTC.

With respect to this clonotype: One junction end does not reproduce the germline sequence, and a read error may be involved. The chain joins TRBV29-1 to TRBJ2-5; D possibly corresponds to TRBD1 (7 bases). The CDR3 loop spans 13 amino acids. Germline CDR1 and CDR2: SQVTM and ANQGSEA. CDR3 residues: CSVGQQGGETQYF. The CDR3 coding sequence is TGTAGCGTGGGCCAGCAGGGGGGAGAGACCCAGTACTTC.

This clonotype appeared a few times. The chain links TRBV18 to TRBJ2-3; D gene uncertain. V gave up 5 bases and J gave up 6 bases, with 12 bases separating them. Germline-derived CDR1 and CDR2 are KGHSH and LQKENI. This CDR3 comprises 13 residues. The CDR3 reads CASSAVRRDTQYF. The CDR3 DNA follows: TGTGCCAGCTCAGCCGTCCGGCGGGATACGCAGTATTTT.